This note documents a single T cell receptor (beta chain) sequence. Its antigen remains unknown. These data originate in a study of cytotoxic CD8 clonotypes in ibrutinib-treated CLL. Trimming stripped 4 bases from V and 4 bases from J, with 11 bases between. In germline, CDR1 is WSHSY, CDR2 SAAADI. This CDR3 region has 13 residues. Method: immunoSEQ multiplex PCR; TCRdb's copy keeps in-frame clones and lacks some. The data hold under 150,000 clones, with around 84% observed a single time. Overall study results and limits: At the start, clonality exceeded age-matched healthy donors and followed circulating CD8+ T-cell counts.

The sequence derives from a human donor with chronic lymphocytic leukemia. The chain links TRBV10-2 to TRBJ2-7, with D perhaps TRBD1 (6 bases). Sequences were derived from PBMCs, sampled after 36 months of ibrutinib treatment. CDR3 amino acids: CASSAGQRYEQYF. CDR3 nucleotides: TGCGCCAGCAGTGCTGGACAGAGATACGAGCAGTACTTC.